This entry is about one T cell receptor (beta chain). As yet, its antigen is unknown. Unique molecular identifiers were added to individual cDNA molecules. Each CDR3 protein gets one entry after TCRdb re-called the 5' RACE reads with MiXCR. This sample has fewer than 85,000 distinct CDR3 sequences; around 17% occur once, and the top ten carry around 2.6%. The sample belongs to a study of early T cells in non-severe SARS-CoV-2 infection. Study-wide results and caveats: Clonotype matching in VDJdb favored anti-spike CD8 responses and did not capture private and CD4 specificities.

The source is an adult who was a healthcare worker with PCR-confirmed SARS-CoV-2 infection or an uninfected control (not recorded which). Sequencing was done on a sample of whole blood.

The CDR3 DNA sequence: TGTGCCAGCAGCTTAGCGGGTCTACCGTCGAATGAGCAGTTCTTC. Encoded protein: CASSLAGLPSNEQFF. The chain recombines TRBV7-9 with TRBJ2-1; no firm D call. The V gene's germline CDR1 is SEHNR and CDR2 FQNEAQ (reference sequence). V was trimmed by 0 bases and J by 7 bases, leaving 13 bases between them. The CDR3 is 15 amino acids.